Sequencing of this T cell receptor (beta chain) was carried out in a study of Ad26.COV2.S vaccination and SARS-CoV-2 variants. Study context: The vaccine Ad26.COV2.S was put into the muscle once, or twice with 56 days between.

CDR1 is ENHRY, CDR2 SYGVKD, per germline. The ends were cut back, 7 bases at V and 4 bases at J, with 13 bases in the middle. CDR3 length: 13 amino acids. Regarding this clone: Its target is unknown.

Treatment: around 19 received Ad26.COV2.S at low or high dose, single or two shots; roughly five received placebo; per-sample allocation not given. It was on day 63 after the first vaccine or placebo injection that samples were taken. In Boston, the donor was an adult between 18-55 years of age. The protocol was immunoSEQ multiplex PCR, while the TCRdb copy is restricted to in-frame clones and leaves out a portion. The repertoire consists of 240,000 or so clones, with over 75% occurring once and the leading ten covering about 10%. Whole-study findings and limits: Comparable non-spike TCR breadth was observed in vaccine and placebo recipients.

This chain joins TRBV10-3 and TRBJ1-2; D is unresolved. This TCR came from a person aged 18-60 years who received the Ad26.COV2.S COVID-19 vaccine or a placebo. The starting material was peripheral blood, obtained in a trial of Ad26.COV2.S vaccine versus placebo. CDR3 DNA sequence: TGTGCCATCAACCCGGGATCCTTCTATGGCTACACCTTC. Translation gives CAINPGSFYGYTF.